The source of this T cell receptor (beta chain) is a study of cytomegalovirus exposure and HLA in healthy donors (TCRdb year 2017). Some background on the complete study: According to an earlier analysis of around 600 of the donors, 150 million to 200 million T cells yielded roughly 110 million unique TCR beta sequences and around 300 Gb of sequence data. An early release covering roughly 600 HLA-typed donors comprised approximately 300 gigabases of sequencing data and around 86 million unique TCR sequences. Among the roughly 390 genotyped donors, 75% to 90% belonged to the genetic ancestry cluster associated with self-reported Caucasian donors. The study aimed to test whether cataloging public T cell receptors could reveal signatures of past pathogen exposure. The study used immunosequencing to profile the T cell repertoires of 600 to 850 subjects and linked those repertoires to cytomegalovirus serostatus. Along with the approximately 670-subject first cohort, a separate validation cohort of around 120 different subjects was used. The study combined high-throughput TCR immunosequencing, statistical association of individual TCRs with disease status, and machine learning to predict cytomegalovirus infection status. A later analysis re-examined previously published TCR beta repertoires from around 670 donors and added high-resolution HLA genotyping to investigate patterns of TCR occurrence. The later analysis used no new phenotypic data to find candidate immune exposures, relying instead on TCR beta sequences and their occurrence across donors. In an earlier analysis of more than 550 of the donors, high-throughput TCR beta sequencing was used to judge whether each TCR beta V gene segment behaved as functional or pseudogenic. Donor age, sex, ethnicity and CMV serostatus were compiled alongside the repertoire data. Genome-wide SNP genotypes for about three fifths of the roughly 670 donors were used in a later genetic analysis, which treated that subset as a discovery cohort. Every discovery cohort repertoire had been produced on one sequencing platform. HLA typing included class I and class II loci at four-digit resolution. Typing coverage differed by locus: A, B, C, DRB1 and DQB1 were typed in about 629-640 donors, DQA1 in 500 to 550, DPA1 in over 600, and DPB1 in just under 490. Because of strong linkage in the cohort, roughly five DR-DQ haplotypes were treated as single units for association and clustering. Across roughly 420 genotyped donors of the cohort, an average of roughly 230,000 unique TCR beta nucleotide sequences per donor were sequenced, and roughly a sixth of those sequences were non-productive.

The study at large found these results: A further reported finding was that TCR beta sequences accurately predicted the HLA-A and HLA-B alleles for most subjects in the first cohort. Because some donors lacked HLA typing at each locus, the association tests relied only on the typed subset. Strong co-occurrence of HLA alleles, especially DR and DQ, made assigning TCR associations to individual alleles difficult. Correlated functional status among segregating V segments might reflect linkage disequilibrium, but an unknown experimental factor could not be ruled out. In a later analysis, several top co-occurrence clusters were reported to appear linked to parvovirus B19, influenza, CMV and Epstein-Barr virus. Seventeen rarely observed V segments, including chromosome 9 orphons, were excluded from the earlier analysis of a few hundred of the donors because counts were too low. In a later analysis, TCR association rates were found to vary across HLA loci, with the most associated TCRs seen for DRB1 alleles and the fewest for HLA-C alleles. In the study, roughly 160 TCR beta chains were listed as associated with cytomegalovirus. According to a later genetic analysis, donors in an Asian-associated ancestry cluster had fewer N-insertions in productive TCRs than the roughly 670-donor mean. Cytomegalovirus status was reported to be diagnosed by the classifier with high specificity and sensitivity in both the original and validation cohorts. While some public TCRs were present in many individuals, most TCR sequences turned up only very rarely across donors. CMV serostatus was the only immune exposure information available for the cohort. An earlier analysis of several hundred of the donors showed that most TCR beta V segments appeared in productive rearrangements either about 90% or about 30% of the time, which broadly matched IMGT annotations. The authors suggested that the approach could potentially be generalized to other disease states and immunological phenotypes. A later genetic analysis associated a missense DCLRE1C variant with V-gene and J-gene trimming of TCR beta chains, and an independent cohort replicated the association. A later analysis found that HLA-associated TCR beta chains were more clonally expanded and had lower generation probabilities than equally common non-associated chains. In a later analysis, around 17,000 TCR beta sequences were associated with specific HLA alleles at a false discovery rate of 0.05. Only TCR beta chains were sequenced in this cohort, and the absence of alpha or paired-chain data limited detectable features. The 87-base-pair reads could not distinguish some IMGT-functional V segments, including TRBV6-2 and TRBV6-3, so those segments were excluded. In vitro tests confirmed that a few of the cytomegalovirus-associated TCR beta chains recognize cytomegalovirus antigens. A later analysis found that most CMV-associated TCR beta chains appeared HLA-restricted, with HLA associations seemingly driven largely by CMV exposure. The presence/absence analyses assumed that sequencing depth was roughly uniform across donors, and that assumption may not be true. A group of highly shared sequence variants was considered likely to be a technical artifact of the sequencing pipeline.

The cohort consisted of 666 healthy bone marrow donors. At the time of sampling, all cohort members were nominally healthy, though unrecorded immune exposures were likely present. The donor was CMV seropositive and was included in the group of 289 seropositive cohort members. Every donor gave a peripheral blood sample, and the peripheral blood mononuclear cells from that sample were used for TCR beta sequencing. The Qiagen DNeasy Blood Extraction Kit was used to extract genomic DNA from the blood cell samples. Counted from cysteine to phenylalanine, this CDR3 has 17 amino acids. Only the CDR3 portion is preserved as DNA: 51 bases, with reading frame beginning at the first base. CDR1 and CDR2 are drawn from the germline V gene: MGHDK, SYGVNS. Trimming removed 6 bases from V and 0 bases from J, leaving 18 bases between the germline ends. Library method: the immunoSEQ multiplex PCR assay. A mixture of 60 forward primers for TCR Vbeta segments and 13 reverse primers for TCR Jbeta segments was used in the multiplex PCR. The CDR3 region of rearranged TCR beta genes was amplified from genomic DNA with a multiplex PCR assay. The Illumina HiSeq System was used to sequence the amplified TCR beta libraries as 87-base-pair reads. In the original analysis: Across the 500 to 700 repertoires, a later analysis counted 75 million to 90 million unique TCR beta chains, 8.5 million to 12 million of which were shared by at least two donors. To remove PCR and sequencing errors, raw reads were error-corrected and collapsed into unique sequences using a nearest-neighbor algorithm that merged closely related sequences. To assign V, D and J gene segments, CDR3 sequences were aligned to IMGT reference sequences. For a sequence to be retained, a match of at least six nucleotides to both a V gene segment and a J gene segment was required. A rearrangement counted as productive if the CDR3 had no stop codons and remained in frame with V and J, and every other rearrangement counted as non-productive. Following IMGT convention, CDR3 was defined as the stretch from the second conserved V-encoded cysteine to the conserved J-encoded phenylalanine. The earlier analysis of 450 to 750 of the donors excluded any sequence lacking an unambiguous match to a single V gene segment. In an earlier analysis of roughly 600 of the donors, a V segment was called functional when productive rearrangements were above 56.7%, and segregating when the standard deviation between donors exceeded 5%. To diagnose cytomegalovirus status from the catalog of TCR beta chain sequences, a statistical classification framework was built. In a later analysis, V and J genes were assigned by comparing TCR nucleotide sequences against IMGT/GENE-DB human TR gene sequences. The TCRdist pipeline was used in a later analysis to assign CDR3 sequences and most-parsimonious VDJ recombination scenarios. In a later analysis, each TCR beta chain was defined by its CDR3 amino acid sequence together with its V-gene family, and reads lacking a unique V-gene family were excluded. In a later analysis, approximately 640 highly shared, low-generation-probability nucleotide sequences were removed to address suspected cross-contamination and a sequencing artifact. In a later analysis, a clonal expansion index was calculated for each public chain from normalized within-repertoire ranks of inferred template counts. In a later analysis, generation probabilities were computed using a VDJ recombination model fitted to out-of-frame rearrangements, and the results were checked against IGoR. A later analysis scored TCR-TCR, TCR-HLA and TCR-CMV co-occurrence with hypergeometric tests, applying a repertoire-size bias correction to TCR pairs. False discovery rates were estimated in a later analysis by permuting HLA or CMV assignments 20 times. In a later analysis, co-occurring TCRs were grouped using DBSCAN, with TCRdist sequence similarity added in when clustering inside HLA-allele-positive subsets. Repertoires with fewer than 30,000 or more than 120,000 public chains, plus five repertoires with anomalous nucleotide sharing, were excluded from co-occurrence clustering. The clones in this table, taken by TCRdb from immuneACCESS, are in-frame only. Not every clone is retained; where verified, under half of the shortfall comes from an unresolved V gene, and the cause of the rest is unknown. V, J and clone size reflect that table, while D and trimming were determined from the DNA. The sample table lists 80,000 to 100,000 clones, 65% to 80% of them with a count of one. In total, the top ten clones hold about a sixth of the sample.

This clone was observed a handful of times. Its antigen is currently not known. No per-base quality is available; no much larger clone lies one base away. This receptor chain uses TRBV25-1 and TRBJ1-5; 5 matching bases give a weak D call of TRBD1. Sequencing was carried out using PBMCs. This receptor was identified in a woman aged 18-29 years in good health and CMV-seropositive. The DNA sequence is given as TGTGCCAGCAGCGGAGAAGAGGACACCTATAGCAATCAGCCCCAGCATTTT. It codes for CASSGEEDTYSNQPQHF.